This T cell receptor beta chain was captured in a study of post-analysis software for immune sequencing data. Regarding the study as a whole: The study found significantly lower normalized Chao1 diversity in multiple sclerosis patients than in controls. The study found TRBV5-6, TRBV5-1 and TRBV20-1 among roughly 5 TRBV segments more frequent in patients than controls. By F measure, strong co-clustering occurred among samples prepared in the same batch.

A note on this clonotype: Its antigen is currently unknown.

cDNA libraries of TCR beta carried unique molecular identifiers. A population of roughly 0.9 to 11 million T cells gave rise to around 530,000 cDNA molecules. TCRdb redid the calling of the PCR reads with MiXCR, one entry per CDR3 protein. This repertoire shows 650,000 to 850,000 distinct CDR3 sequences, around 53% found once; its top ten account for 4% to 5.5%. Germline-derived CDR1 and CDR2 are LGHDT and YNNKEL (reference sequence). The CDR3 loop spans 15 amino acids. The chain couples TRBV3-1 to TRBJ2-5, with TRBD1 matching 9 bases. The end of the DNA aligns better with TRBJ2-7, so the J call may be wrong. The source of this sequence is a girl aged 5 to 17 with multiple sclerosis. Sequences were obtained from blood. The CDR3 DNA reads TGTGCCAGCAGCGCCCGGGACAGGGTCTCCTACGAGCAGTACTTC. Translating it yields CASSARDRVSYEQYF.